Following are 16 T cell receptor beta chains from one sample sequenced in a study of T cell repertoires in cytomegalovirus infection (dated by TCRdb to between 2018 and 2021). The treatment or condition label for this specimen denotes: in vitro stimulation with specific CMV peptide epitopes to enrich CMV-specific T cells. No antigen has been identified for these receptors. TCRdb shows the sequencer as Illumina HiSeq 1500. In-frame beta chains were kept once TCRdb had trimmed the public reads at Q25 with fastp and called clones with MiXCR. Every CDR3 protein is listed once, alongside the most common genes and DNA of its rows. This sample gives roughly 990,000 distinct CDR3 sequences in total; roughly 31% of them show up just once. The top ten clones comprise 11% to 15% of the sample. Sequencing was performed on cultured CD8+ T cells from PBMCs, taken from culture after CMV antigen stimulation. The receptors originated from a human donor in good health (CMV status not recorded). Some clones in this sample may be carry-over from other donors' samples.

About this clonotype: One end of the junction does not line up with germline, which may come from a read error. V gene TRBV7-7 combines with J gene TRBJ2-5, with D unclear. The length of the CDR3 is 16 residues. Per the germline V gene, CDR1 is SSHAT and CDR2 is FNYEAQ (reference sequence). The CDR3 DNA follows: TGTGCTAGCAGCCCAGCCCGGGCCCCTGAGTGGGAGACCCAGTACTTC. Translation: CASSPARAPEWETQYF.

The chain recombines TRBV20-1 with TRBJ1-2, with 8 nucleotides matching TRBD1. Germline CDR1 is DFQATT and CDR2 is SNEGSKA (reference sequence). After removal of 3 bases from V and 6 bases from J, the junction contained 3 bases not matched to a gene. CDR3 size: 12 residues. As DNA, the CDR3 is TGCAGTGCTAGTTCAGGGGGCCATGGCTACACCTTC. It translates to CSASSGGHGYTF.

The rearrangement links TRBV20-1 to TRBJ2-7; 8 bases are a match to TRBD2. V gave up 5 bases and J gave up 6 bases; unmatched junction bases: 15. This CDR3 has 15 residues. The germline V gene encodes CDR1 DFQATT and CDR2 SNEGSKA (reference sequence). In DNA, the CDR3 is TGCAGTGCTTACCCGATTGGCGGGGGGCGTAGCGAGCAGTACGTC. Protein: CSAYPIGGGRSEQYV.

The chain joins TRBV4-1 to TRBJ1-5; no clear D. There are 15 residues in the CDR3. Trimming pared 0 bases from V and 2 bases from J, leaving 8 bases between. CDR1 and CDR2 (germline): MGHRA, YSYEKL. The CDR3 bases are TGCGCCAGCAGCCAAGACAAGGGTGGCAATCAGCCCCAGCATTTT. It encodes CASSQDKGGNQPQHF.

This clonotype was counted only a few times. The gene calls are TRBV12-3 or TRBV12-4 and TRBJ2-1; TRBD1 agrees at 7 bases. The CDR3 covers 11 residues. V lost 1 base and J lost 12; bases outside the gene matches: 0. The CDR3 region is CASSLGTGQFF. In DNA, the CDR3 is TGTGCCAGCAGTTTAGGGACAGGGCAGTTCTTC.

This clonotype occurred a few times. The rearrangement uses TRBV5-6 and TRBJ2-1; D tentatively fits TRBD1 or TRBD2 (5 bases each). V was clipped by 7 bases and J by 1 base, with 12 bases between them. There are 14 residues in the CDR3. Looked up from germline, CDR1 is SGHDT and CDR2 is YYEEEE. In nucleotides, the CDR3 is TGTGCCAGCCTTGGGGGATCATCCTACAATGAGCAGTTCTTC. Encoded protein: CASLGGSSYNEQFF.

Here the CDR3 DNA reads TGTGCCAGCACCGAAACGGGATCAACGACAGATACGCAGTATTTT. Protein: CASTETGSTTDTQYF. The chain is built from TRBV7-6 and TRBJ2-3; perhaps TRBD2 as D (5 bases). V lost 7 bases to trimming and J lost 3 bases, with 17 bases between them. The CDR3 is 15 residues long. Germline CDR1 reads SGHVS; CDR2 reads FNYEAQ.

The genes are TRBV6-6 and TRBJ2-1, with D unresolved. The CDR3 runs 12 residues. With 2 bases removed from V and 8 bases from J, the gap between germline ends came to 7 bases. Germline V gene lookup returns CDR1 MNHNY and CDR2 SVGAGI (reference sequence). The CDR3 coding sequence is TGTGCCAGCAGTTACCGGGTCGATGAGCAGTTCTTC. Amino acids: CASSYRVDEQFF.

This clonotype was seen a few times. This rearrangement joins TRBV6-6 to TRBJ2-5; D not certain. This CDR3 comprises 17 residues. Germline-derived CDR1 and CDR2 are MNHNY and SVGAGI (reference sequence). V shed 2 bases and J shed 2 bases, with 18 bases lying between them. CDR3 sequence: CASSYVSRVKGQETQYF. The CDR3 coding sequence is TGTGCCAGCAGTTACGTCTCACGGGTTAAGGGACAAGAGACCCAGTACTTC.

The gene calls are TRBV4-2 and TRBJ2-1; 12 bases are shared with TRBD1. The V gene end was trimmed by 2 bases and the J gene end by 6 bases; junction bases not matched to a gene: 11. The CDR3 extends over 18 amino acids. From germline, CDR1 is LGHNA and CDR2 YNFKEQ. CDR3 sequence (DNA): TGTGCCAGCAGCCAACTCGCGGGACAGGGGGCAAGTTTCAATGAGCAGTTCTTC. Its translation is CASSQLAGQGASFNEQFF.

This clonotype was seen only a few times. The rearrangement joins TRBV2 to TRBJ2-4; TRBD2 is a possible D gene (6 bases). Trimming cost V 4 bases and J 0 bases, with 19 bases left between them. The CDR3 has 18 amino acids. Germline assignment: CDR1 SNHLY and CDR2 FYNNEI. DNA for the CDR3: TGTGCCAGCAGTGGGAGGGGCCTAGGAGTACTAGCCAAAAACATTCAGTACTTC. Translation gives CASSGRGLGVLAKNIQYF.

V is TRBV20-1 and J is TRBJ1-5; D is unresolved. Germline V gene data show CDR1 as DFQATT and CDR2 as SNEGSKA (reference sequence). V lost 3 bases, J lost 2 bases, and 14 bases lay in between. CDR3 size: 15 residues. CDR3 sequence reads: CSASLRLDGNQPQHF. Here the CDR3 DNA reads TGCAGTGCTAGTCTGCGGCTGGATGGCAATCAGCCCCAGCATTTT.

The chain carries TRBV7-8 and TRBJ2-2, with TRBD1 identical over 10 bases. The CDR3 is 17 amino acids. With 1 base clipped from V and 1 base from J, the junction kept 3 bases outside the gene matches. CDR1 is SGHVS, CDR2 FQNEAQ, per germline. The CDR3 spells CASSLGGQGKNTGELFF. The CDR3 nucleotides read TGTGCCAGCAGCTTAGGGGGACAGGGGAAGAACACCGGGGAGCTGTTTTTT.

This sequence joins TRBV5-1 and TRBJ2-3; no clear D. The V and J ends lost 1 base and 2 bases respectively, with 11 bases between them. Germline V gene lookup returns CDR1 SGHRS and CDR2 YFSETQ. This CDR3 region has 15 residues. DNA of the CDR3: TGCGCCAGCAGCTTGAGGTCCCTACACACAGATACGCAGTATTTT. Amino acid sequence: CASSLRSLHTDTQYF.

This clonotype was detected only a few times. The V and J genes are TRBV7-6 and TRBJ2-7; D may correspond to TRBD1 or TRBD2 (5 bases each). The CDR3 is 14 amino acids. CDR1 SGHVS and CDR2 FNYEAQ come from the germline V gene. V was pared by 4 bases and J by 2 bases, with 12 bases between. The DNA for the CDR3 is TGTGCCAGCAGCTCCCGAGGGGTCGCCTACGAGCAGTACTTC. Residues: CASSSRGVAYEQYF.

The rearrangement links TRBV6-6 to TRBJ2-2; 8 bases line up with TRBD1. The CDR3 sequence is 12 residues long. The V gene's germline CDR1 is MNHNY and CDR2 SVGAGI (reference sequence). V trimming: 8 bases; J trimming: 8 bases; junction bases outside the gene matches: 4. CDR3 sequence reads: CASPRGLGELFF. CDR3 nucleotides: TGTGCCAGCCCCAGGGGGCTAGGGGAGCTGTTTTTT.